This T cell receptor (beta chain) derives from a study of radiotherapy plus CTLA-4 blockade in lung cancer (dated by TCRdb to between 2018 and 2020). About the study as a whole: Among enrolled patients, about 19% had an objective response and 31% reached disease control.

The study tested focal radiation therapy combined with CTLA-4 blockade (ipilimumab) in patients with chemo-refractory metastatic non-small-cell lung cancer. Taken from the germline V gene, the CDR1 and CDR2 loops are MNHNS and SASEGT. V is reduced by 4 bases and J by 0 bases, leaving a spacing of 10 bases between them. Spanning cysteine to phenylalanine, the CDR3 consists of 16 amino acids. The kept DNA is CDR3 alone, 48 bases in frame from the first base. Study-wide conclusions, independent of this receptor: Increased serum interferon-beta after radiation, together with early dynamic changes in blood T cell clones, were reported to be the strongest predictors of response. After treatment with radiotherapy and ipilimumab, TCR clones that came from tumors expanded in the peripheral blood.

The library was made by the immunoSEQ multiplex PCR assay. Here the immuneACCESS table is served through TCRdb, limited to in-frame sequences with V and J called. Missing clones are a known gap in these copies; in checked studies unresolved V genes cover under half, and the rest lacks a known reason. This sample comprises 40,000 or so clones, roughly 70% of them detected only once. Of the sample, approximately 9% falls within the top ten clones. Concerning this clone: What antigen it recognizes has not been identified. No much larger clonotype is one base removed from it; base qualities were not supplied.

This sequence uses TRBV6-1 and TRBJ2-6; tentative D gene TRBD1, with 5 bases matching. Material: peripheral blood, obtained from a patient treated with radiotherapy plus ipilimumab. The sequence was collected from a human donor with non-small cell lung cancer who had stable disease on radiotherapy plus ipilimumab. The sequenced DNA: TGTGCCAGCAGTGCTGGGGCCACCTCTGGGGCCAACGTCCTGACTTTC. Its product reads: CASSAGATSGANVLTF.